The entry that follows covers one TCR beta chain sequence. Antigen specificity is unknown. Other DNA sequences in the sample encode the same CDR3. These data originate in a study of shared clonotypes between healthy human individuals. Trimming removed 0 bases from V and 4 bases from J, with 11 bases in between. In germline, CDR1 is SGDLS, CDR2 YYNGEE. The CDR3 runs to 15 residues. Study-level results: In contrast to clonotypes shared by all four donors, non-shared clonotypes had lower generation probabilities.

TCRdb keeps only in-frame clones here, not all; method: immunoSEQ multiplex PCR. The table has 1,500,000 or so clones, approximately 98.5% seen once. J is TRBJ2-1 and V is TRBV9; possibly TRBD1 or TRBD2 for D (5 bases each). The sequence came from a man aged 25 to 40 in good health. Sequenced sample: naive CD4+ T cells sorted from blood. Subset here: CD45RA+ positively selected. The CDR3 here is CASSVAGDPYNEQFF. In DNA, the CDR3 is TGTGCCAGCAGCGTAGCCGGGGACCCATACAATGAGCAGTTCTTC.